This paragraph covers one T cell receptor beta chain sequence. Germline values: CDR1 SGHTA, CDR2 FQGNSA. The CDR3 length is 13 residues. Deletions cut 3 bases from V and 7 bases from J, with 13 bases between. The data are from a study of blood T cell repertoires in COVID-19. Study in general: The United States, Italy and Spain provided the acute and convalescent COVID-19 samples.

Sequenced by immunoSEQ multiplex PCR; TCRdb stores in-frame clones only, minus some. The sample includes about 100,000 clones, roughly four fifths of them seen just once. Sequencing was carried out using peripheral blood. The rearrangement uses TRBV7-2 and TRBJ2-7, with D tentatively TRBD2 (6 bases). The TCR originated in a woman older than 75 with active or convalescent COVID-19. CDR3 in amino acids: CASSFTGTSEQYF. DNA for the CDR3: TGTGCCAGCAGCTTCACCGGGACTTCTGAGCAGTACTTC.